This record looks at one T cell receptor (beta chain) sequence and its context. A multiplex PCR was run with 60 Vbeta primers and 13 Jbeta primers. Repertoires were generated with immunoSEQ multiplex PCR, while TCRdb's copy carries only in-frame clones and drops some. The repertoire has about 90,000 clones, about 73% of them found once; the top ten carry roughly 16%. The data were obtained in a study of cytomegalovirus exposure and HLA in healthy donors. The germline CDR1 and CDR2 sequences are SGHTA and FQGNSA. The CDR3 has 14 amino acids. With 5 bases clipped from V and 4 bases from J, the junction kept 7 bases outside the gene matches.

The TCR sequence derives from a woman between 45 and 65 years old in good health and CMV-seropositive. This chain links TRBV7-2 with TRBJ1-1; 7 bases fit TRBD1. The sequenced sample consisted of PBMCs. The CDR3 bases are TGTGCCAGCAGCAAGTTCAGGGGGGTCACTGAAGCTTTCTTT. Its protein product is CASSKFRGVTEAFF.